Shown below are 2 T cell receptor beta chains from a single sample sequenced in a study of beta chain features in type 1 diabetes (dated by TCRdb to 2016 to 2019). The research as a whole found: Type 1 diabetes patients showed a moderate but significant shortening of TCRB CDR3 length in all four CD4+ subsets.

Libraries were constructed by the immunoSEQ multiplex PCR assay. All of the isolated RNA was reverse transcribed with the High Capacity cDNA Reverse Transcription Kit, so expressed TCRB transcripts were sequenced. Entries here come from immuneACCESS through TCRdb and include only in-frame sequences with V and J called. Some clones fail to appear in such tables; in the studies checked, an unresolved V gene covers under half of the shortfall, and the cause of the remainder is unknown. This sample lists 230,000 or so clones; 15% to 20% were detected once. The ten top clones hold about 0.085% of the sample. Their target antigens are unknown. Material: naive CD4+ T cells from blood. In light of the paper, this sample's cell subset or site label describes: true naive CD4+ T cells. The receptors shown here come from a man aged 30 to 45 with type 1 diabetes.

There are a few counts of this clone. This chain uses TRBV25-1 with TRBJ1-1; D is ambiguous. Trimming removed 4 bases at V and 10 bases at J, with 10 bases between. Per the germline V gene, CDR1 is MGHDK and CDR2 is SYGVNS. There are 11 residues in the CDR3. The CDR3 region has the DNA TGTGCCAGCAGTGCTTCCCTGAGAGCTTTCTTT. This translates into CASSASLRAFF.

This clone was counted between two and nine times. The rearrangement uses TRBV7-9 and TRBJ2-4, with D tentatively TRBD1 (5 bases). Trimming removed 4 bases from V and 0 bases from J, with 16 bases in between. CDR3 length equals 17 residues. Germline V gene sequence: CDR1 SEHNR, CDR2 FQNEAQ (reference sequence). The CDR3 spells CASSSAPTDIAKNIQYF. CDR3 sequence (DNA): TGTGCCAGCAGCTCAGCCCCGACAGATATAGCCAAAAACATTCAGTACTTC.